A single sample is the source of the 4 T cell receptor beta chains below, sequenced in a study of OX40 agonist ivuxolimab in advanced cancers. Produced via immunoSEQ multiplex PCR; TCRdb's table is partial and in-frame only. This table holds some 90,000 clones, about 87% found once. Sequenced here: CD4+ or CD8+ T cells sorted from blood, sampled in a trial of the OX40 agonist ivuxolimab. Receptors originate from an adult with an advanced solid tumor such as melanoma, head and neck, liver or kidney cancer.

The CDR3 sequence: CASSLVSWGTSGNTIYF. CDR3 bases: TGCGCCAGCAGCTTGGTGTCGTGGGGGACGTCTGGAAACACCATATATTTT. This chain connects TRBV5-1 to TRBJ1-3; D perhaps matches TRBD1 (5 bases). Germline values: CDR1 SGHRS, CDR2 YFSETQ. V shed 0 bases and J shed 1 base, with 14 bases lying between them. There are 17 residues in the CDR3.

The chain has TRBV5-1 and TRBJ2-2; either TRBD1 or TRBD2 may fit D (5 bases each). The V gene lost 5 bases and the J gene lost 7 bases, with 15 bases spanning the gap. Germline loops: CDR1 SGHRS, CDR2 YFSETQ. This CDR3 region has 14 residues. The CDR3 loop reads CASRFGTAGGELFF. The CDR3 bases are TGCGCCAGCAGATTCGGGACGGCGGGCGGGGAGCTGTTTTTT.

The gene calls are TRBV7-9 and TRBJ2-1, with 7 bases fitting TRBD2. This CDR3 has 14 residues. Germline CDR1 SEHNR, CDR2 FQNEAQ (reference sequence). V gave up 3 bases and J gave up 3 bases; unmatched junction bases: 2. The CDR3 DNA follows: TGTGCCAGCAGCTTCGCTAGCGGCTACAATGAGCAGTTCTTC. Its protein is CASSFASGYNEQFF.

This clone was found a few times. This rearrangement joins TRBV19 to TRBJ2-5; D gene unclear. CDR1 and CDR2 from the germline V gene are LNHDA and SQIVND (reference sequence). Deletions cut 9 bases from V and 4 bases from J, with 15 bases between. The CDR3 extends over 13 amino acids. In DNA form, the CDR3 reads TGTGCCAGGTCTGACCTGGCTGGAGAGACCCAGTACTTC. Translation: CARSDLAGETQYF.